This is a list of T cell receptor beta chains from one sample in a study of blood T cells in healthy people across ages. TCRdb reprocessed the 5' RACE reads with MiXCR, giving one entry per CDR3 protein. The table lists roughly 900,000 distinct CDR3 sequences, around 49% of them singletons. The material sequenced was blood. The source of these receptors is a man aged 25 to 45 in good health. Each CDR3 is given without its conserved first and last residue. Fields, in order: V gene, J gene, CDR3 length, CDR3 protein.

v_gene: TRBV15; j_gene: TRBJ2-1; len: 14; CDR3aa: ATSRDLAGDYNEQF
v_gene: TRBV10-3; j_gene: TRBJ1-6; len: 16; CDR3aa: AISESADPSSYNSPLH
v_gene: TRBV9; j_gene: TRBJ1-6; len: 12; CDR3aa: ASSVVGDASPLH
v_gene: TRBV7-9; j_gene: TRBJ2-7; len: 13; CDR3aa: ASSLQGGLLYEQY
v_gene: TRBV7-2; j_gene: TRBJ2-3; len: 13; CDR3aa: ASSSPTMRPDTQY
v_gene: TRBV12-3/TRBV12-4; j_gene: TRBJ1-2; len: 12; CDR3aa: ASSFGDRGGGYT
v_gene: TRBV27; j_gene: TRBJ2-4; len: 15; CDR3aa: ASSPTSTDTAKNIQY
v_gene: TRBV20-1; j_gene: TRBJ1-2; len: 11; CDR3aa: SAMDGLNYGYT
v_gene: TRBV14; j_gene: TRBJ2-3; len: 10; CDR3aa: ASSLLSDTQY
v_gene: TRBV4-3; j_gene: TRBJ1-5; len: 13; CDR3aa: ASSQDLDDYQPQH
v_gene: TRBV6-6; j_gene: TRBJ2-5; len: 12; CDR3aa: ASSRKTPQETQY